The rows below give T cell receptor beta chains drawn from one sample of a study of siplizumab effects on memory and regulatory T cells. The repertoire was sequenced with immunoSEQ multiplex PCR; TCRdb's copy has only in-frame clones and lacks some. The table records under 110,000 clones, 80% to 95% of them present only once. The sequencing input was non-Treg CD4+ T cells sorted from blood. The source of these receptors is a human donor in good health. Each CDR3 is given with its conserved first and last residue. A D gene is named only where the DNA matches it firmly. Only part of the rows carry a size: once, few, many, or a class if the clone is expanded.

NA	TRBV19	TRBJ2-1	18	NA	CASSTRGRGVPPYNEQFF	TGTGCCAGTAGTACCAGGGGAAGGGGCGTACCCCCCTACAATGAGCAGTTCTTC
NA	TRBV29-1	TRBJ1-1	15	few	CSVEDNQGLPTEAFF	TGCAGCGTTGAAGATAATCAGGGTTTACCCACTGAAGCTTTCTTT
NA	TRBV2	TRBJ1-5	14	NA	CASTEAQFTQPQHF	TGTGCCAGCACCGAAGCCCAGTTTACTCAGCCCCAGCATTTT
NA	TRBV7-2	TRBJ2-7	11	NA	CASSLMGQQYF	TGTGCCAGCAGCTTGATGGGGCAGCAGTACTTC
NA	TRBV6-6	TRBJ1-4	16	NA	CASSYLGGVPNEKLFF	TGTGCCAGCAGTTATTTGGGAGGGGTACCTAATGAAAAACTGTTTTTT
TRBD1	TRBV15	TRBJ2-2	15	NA	CATSRDRAYTGELFF	TGTGCCACCAGCAGGGACAGGGCGTACACCGGGGAGCTGTTTTTT
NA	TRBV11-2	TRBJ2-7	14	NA	CASSPPPGLYEQYF	TGTGCCAGCAGTCCCCCGCCGGGACTCTACGAGCAGTACTTC
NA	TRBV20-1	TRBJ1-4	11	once	CSASLGEKLFF	TGCAGTGCCTCCCTGGGGGAAAAACTGTTTTTT
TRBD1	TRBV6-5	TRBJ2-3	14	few	CASKRDRAADTQYF	TGTGCCAGCAAACGGGACAGGGCCGCAGATACGCAGTATTTT
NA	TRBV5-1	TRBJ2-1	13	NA	CASNVGGYNEQFF	TGCGCCAGCAACGTTGGGGGCTACAATGAGCAGTTCTTC
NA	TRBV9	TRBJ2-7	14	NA	CASSVGRSSYEQYF	TGTGCCAGCAGCGTCGGGCGGAGCTCCTACGAGCAGTACTTC
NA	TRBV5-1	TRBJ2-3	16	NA	CASSSGGGTGTDTQYF	TGCGCCAGCAGCTCCGGAGGGGGGACGGGCACAGATACGCAGTATTTT
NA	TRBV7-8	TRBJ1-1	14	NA	CASSFKPMNTEAFF	TGTGCCAGCAGCTTTAAGCCGATGAACACTGAAGCTTTCTTT
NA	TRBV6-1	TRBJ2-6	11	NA	CASTGANVLTF	TGTGCCAGCACTGGGGCCAACGTCCTGACTTTC
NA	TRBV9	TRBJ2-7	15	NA	CASSVGLPGRDEQYF	TGTGCCAGCAGCGTAGGTCTACCGGGTCGGGACGAGCAGTACTTC
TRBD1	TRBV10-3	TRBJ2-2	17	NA	CAISDSHRGQGTGELFF	TGTGCCATCAGTGACAGTCATCGGGGACAGGGCACCGGGGAGCTGTTTTTT
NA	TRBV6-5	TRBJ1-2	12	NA	CASREGDYGYTF	TGTGCCAGCAGGGAGGGGGACTATGGCTACACCTTC
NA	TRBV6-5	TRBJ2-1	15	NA	CASRRSVLSYNEQFF	TGTGCCAGCAGACGGTCAGTCCTCTCCTACAATGAGCAGTTCTTC
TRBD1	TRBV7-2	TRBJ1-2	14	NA	CASSLDRGNYGYTF	TGTGCCAGCAGCTTAGACAGGGGAAACTATGGCTACACCTTC
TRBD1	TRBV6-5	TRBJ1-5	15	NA	CASRIDRGDNQPQHF	TGTGCCAGCAGGATAGACAGGGGCGACAATCAGCCCCAGCATTTT
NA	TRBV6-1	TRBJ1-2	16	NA	CASSEAVRGAAIGYTF	TGTGCCAGCAGTGAAGCGGTCAGAGGAGCGGCTATCGGCTACACCTTC
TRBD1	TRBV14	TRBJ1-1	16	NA	CASSQGATGGRTEAFF	TGTGCCAGCAGCCAAGGAGCGACAGGGGGTCGGACTGAAGCTTTCTTT
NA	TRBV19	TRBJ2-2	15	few	CASSVQGQNTGELFF	TGTGCCAGTAGTGTCCAGGGACAGAACACCGGGGAGCTGTTTTTT
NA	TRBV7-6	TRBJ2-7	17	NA	CASSLVSGGATDYEQYF	TGTGCCAGCAGCTTAGTAAGCGGAGGGGCTACTGACTACGAGCAGTACTTC
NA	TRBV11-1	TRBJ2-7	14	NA	CASSLERQVREQYF	TGTGCCAGCAGCTTAGAAAGACAGGTCCGCGAGCAGTACTTC
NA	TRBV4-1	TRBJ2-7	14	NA	CASSPPASVYEQYF	TGCGCCAGCAGCCCTCCGGCTAGCGTCTACGAGCAGTACTTC
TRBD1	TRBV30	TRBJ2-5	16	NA	CAWSVFSGQGAQTQYF	TGTGCCTGGAGTGTATTTTCGGGACAGGGGGCTCAGACCCAGTACTTC
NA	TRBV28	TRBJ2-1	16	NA	CASSLVKRAFYNEQFF	TGTGCCAGCAGTTTAGTCAAACGGGCTTTCTACAATGAGCAGTTCTTC
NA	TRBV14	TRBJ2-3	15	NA	CASSQALGGTDTQYF	TGTGCCAGCAGCCAAGCTTTGGGCGGCACAGATACGCAGTATTTT
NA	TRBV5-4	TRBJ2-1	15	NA	CASSLGGFSYNEQFF	TGTGCCAGCAGCTTGGGGGGGTTCTCCTACAATGAGCAGTTCTTC
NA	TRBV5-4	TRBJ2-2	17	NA	CASSLGTFTTGTGELFF	TGTGCCAGCAGCTTGGGGACCTTCACTACGGGGACCGGGGAGCTGTTTTTT
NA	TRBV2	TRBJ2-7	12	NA	CASSLDGPEQYF	TGTGCCAGCAGTCTAGACGGCCCGGAGCAGTACTTC
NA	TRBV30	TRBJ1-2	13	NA	CAWRKSANYGYTF	TGTGCCTGGAGGAAATCAGCTAACTATGGCTACACCTTC
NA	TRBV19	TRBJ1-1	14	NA	CASSTASLFTEAFF	TGTGCCAGTAGCACCGCCAGCTTGTTCACTGAAGCTTTCTTT
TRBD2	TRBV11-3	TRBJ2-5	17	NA	CASSPPHSGRGQETQYF	TGTGCCAGCAGCCCACCCCATAGCGGGAGAGGTCAAGAGACCCAGTACTTC
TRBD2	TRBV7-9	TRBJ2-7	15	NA	CASSLSSGLANEQYF	TGTGCCAGCAGCTTATCTAGCGGGCTAGCGAACGAGCAGTACTTC
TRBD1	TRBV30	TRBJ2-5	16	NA	CAWSAYRGLGEETQYF	TGTGCCTGGAGCGCTTACAGGGGCCTCGGGGAGGAGACCCAGTACTTC
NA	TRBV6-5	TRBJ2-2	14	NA	CASSYGTGTGELFF	TGTGCCAGCAGTTATGGGACGGGAACCGGGGAGCTGTTTTTT
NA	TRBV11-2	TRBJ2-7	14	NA	CASSLVAPTYEQYF	TGTGCCAGCAGCTTAGTGGCACCAACCTACGAGCAGTACTTC
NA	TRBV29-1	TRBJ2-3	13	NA	CSVVPASTDTQYF	TGCAGCGTTGTCCCTGCTAGCACAGATACGCAGTATTTT
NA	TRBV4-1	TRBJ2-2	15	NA	CASSPWTGRGGELFF	TGCGCCAGCAGCCCCTGGACAGGGAGGGGCGGGGAGCTGTTTTTT
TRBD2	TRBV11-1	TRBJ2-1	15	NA	CASSSSGRAYNEQFF	TGTGCCAGCAGCTCTAGCGGGAGGGCCTACAATGAGCAGTTCTTC
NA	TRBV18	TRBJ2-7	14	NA	CASSPKEGSYEQYF	TGTGCCAGCTCGCCAAAAGAGGGTAGCTACGAGCAGTACTTC
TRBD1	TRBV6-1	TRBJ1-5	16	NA	CASSEPTQGVYQPQHF	TGTGCCAGCAGTGAGCCTACGCAGGGGGTGTATCAGCCCCAGCATTTT
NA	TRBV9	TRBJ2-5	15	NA	CASSVVAGQQETQYF	TGTGCCAGCAGCGTAGTGGCAGGGCAACAAGAGACCCAGTACTTC
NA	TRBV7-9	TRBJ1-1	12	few	CASSLVGLEAFF	TGTGCCAGCAGCTTAGTAGGGCTTGAAGCTTTCTTT
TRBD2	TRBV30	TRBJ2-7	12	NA	CAWGASGYEQYF	TGTGCCTGGGGGGCTAGCGGCTACGAGCAGTACTTC
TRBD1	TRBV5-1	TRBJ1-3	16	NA	CASSLGGTGSGNTIYF	TGCGCCAGCAGCTTGGGCGGGACAGGGTCTGGAAACACCATATATTTT
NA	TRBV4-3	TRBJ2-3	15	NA	CASSQVSGNTDTQYF	TGCGCCAGCAGCCAAGTAAGCGGTAACACAGATACGCAGTATTTT
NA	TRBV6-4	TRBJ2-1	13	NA	CASSDSRGAPQFF	TGTGCCAGCAGTGACTCAAGAGGGGCTCCTCAGTTCTTC
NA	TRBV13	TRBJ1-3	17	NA	CASSLGGRLNSGNTIYF	TGTGCCAGCAGCTTAGGGGGGAGGCTGAACTCTGGAAACACCATATATTTT
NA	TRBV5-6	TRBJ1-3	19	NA	CASSLRRSGSAFSGNTIYF	TGTGCCAGCAGCCTGCGTCGGTCAGGGAGTGCCTTCTCTGGAAACACCATATATTTT